A selection of T cell receptor beta chains follows, all from one sample in a study of blood T cell repertoires in COVID-19. This table comes from immunoSEQ multiplex PCR, and its TCRdb copy is limited to in-frame clones, with some not included. The table lists about 270,000 clones, more than 80% of them singletons, with about 4% in the top ten. Sequencing was done on a sample of PBMCs or T cells enriched from blood (not recorded which). All receptors derive from a woman aged 25-40 years with acute COVID-19. The CDR3 runs from the conserved cysteine through the conserved F or W. Each record gives: D gene, V gene, J gene, clone size, CDR3 DNA, CDR3 protein. The D gene is left open where the match is weak. The size entry is marked missing in some rows and otherwise reads once, few, many or a size class.

>.|TRBV28|TRBJ2-7|.
TGTGCCAGCAGTTTTTGGGCGAACTCCTACGAGCAGTACTTC
CASSFWANSYEQYF
>TRBD1|TRBV18|TRBJ1-1|.
TGTGCCAGCTCACCCGAAGGGACAGGGGGAGCTTTCTTT
CASSPEGTGGAFF
>.|TRBV10-2|TRBJ1-2|.
TGCGCCAGCAGTAAGGACAGATATGGCTACACCTTC
CASSKDRYGYTF
>.|TRBV28|TRBJ2-1|.
TGTGCCAGCAGTTCGGTATGGGGCCGAAATGAGCAGTTCTTC
CASSSVWGRNEQFF
>TRBD1|TRBV11-1|TRBJ2-1|.
TGTGCCAGCAGCTCAGAGACAGGGGATGAGCAGTTCTTC
CASSSETGDEQFF
>.|TRBV9|TRBJ1-3|once
TGTGCCAGCAGGAGGGACACCAGCTCTGGAAACACCATATATTTT
CASRRDTSSGNTIYF
>.|TRBV5-6|TRBJ2-2|few
TGTGCCAGCTCGTTTTGGGGACAGAACACCGGGGAGCTGTTTTTT
CASSFWGQNTGELFF
>TRBD1|TRBV12-3/TRBV12-4|TRBJ2-5|.
TGTGCCAGCACTGAGACAGGGTCGGAGACCCAGTACTTC
CASTETGSETQYF
>TRBD2|TRBV7-2|TRBJ2-1|.
TGTGCCAGCAGCTTAGTCGCGGGAGGGTGGGATGAGCAGTTCTTC
CASSLVAGGWDEQFF
>.|TRBV6-5|TRBJ1-6|.
TGTGCCAGCAGTCTCCCGGGACTGGATTCACCCCTCCACTTT
CASSLPGLDSPLHF
>TRBD1|TRBV7-2|TRBJ1-6|.
TGTGCCAGCAGCCCCGGGACAGGGGGTAATTCACCCCTCCACTTT
CASSPGTGGNSPLHF
>TRBD1|TRBV7-9|TRBJ1-2|.
TGTGCCAGCAGCGATCGGACAGGGCCCTATGGCTACACCTTC
CASSDRTGPYGYTF
>.|TRBV28|TRBJ1-6|.
TGTGCGAGCGGGCTATCCCTCCACTTT
CASGLSLHF
>TRBD2|TRBV4-1|TRBJ2-1|.
TGCGCCAGCAGCCATTCACGGACTAGCGGGAGAAATGAGCAGTTCTTC
CASSHSRTSGRNEQFF
>TRBD2|TRBV29-1|TRBJ2-3|.
TGCAGCGTCGGACTAGCGGGGGGGGCAGATACGCAGTATTTT
CSVGLAGGADTQYF
>.|TRBV29-1|TRBJ2-2|.
TGCAGCGTTTCAGAAAACTATAGGACGAACACCGGGGAGCTGTTTTTT
CSVSENYRTNTGELFF
>TRBD1|TRBV5-1|TRBJ1-5|once
TGCGCCAGCAGCTTAGGACAGGGGGGCAATCAGCCCCAGCATTTT
CASSLGQGGNQPQHF
>.|TRBV10-1|TRBJ2-7|.
TGCCCCCGCCTCGCGGGACCCCCTTACGAGCAGTACTTC
CPRLAGPPYEQYF
>.|TRBV28|TRBJ1-3|.
TGTGCCAGCAGAGGAGTAGTATTCTCTGGAAACACCATATATTTT
CASRGVVFSGNTIYF
>.|TRBV15|TRBJ2-3|.
TGTGCCACCAGCAGTGGGGTACCGGCGGGGACAGATACGCAGTATTTT
CATSSGVPAGTDTQYF
>TRBD2|TRBV3-1/TRBV3-2|TRBJ2-1|.
TGTGCCAGCAGACGCGGGAGGGCCTGGAATGAGCAGTTCTTC
CASRRGRAWNEQFF
>.|TRBV2|TRBJ1-4|.
TGTGCCAGCAGTGAAGGACAGGCAACTAATGAAAAACTGTTTTTT
CASSEGQATNEKLFF
>.|TRBV18|TRBJ1-2|.
TGTGCCAGCTCACCAGGAGAGGACTATGGCTACACCTTC
CASSPGEDYGYTF
>TRBD1|TRBV29-1|TRBJ1-2|.
TGCAGCGTTGGTGGGGCAGGGGGCTATGGCTACACCTTC
CSVGGAGGYGYTF